Below, one TCR beta chain is given with its context. Its specific antigen is unknown. Base qualities are not at hand, and no much larger clone is one base apart. The CDR1 and CDR2 encoded by the germline V gene (reference sequence) are SGHNT and YYREEE. The CDR3 starts with the cysteine, ends with the phenylalanine, and has 15 residues. The entry retains the CDR3 DNA only, 45 bases that are in frame from base 1. V gives up 0 bases and J gives up 2 bases, and the segment between their germline ends measures 11 bases. One collaborating source in Seattle enrolled patients while the patients were actively infected and followed the patients over time throughout the course of disease. The collaborating institutions used their own protocols to collect whole blood in K2EDTA tubes. For TCRbeta analysis, collaborators shipped samples as frozen whole blood, isolated PBMCs, or DNA extracted from either of those sample types.

The source of the sample is a study of blood T cell repertoires in COVID-19 (TCRdb year 2020). Regarding the study in general: Collaborator samples came from the United States, Italy and Spain and covered acute and convalescent phases of COVID-19. The material from the prospective study consisted of cDNA or gDNA derived from T cells, B-cell-depleted T cells, or PBMCs. A freely available public database, intended as a resource for researchers studying the immune response to SARS-CoV-2, is where the repertoires were released. The dataset comprised deeply sampled blood TCRbeta repertoires from subjects exposed to, actively infected with, or recovered from COVID-19. Where available, HLA class I and class II types were obtained from metadata supplied by the sample provider rather than from assay-based typing. A de-identified subject ID, COVID-19 status, age in years and sex were almost always included in the sample metadata. The samples were drawn from two sources: the first 160 participants of the ongoing ImmuneRACE study, and 950 to 1,500 subjects contributed by 6 global collaborators. What the research found in general, with its limitations: Clinical and demographic metadata were provided uncurated, with the amount varying by source and participant.

The immunoSEQ Assay, a bias-controlled multiplex PCR, was used to amplify TCRbeta CDR3 regions from genomic DNA. The authors processed their data as follows. The number of nucleated cells in each sample was estimated from the amplification of reference gene primers within the assay. To quantify the absolute abundance of each unique TCRbeta CDR3 rearrangement, sequence reads were collapsed and filtered. For each sample, productive Simpson clonality was calculated as the square root of Simpson's diversity index over productive rearrangements. TCRdb's version of the immuneACCESS table is confined to in-frame rearrangements and falls short of the full clone set. An unresolved V gene accounts for under half of the shortfall where checked; the remainder is of unknown origin. That table is the source of V, J and clone size, and D and trimming were worked out from the DNA. Across this sample there are roughly 160,000 clones, with 80% to 90% seen only once. The ten largest clones take up around 2.7% of the sample.

Material: peripheral blood. The clonotype was recovered from a woman older than 75 with COVID-19, enrolled during active disease. The sequence links TRBV5-4 to TRBJ1-2; TRBD1 might be the D gene, on 5 matching bases. The sequenced DNA: TGTGCCAGCAGCTTGGGGGGCGGAGCAAACTATGGCTACACCTTC. This gives the protein CASSLGGGANYGYTF.